This T cell receptor beta chain was identified in a study of blood T cell repertoires in COVID-19. Per the original data handling: Reference gene primers were amplified, and this amplification served to estimate nucleated cell counts. Libraries were prepared by immunoSEQ multiplex PCR; TCRdb keeps only in-frame clonotypes and omits some of them. V, J and clone size were drawn from that table, and D and trimming were deduced from the DNA. The sample lists roughly 110,000 clones; 86% were seen once. The sequencing sample was made of peripheral blood. This clonotype originated in a man between 40 and 49 years old with acute or convalescent COVID-19.

CDR3 region: CASSPDSGQGEKLFF. Written as DNA, the CDR3 is TGTGCCAGCTCACCTGATTCGGGACAGGGGGAAAAACTGTTTTTT. The chain recombines TRBV18 with TRBJ1-4; TRBD1 matches at 10 bases. The germline CDR1 and CDR2 sequences are KGHSH and LQKENI. The CDR3 extends over 15 amino acids. V was clipped by 3 bases and J by 8 bases; unmatched bases: 6. Combining the CDR3 with reference TRBV18 and TRBJ1-4 gives the whole variable domain NAGVMQNPRHLVRRRGQEARLRCSPMKGHSHVYWYRQLPEEGLKFMVYLQKENIIDESGMPKERFSAEFPKEGPSILRIQQVVRGDSAAYFCASSPDSGQGEKLFFGSGTQLSVL.